This T cell receptor beta chain was captured by sequencing in a study of T cell repertoires in cytomegalovirus infection. This clonotype was observed many times. Germline-derived CDR1 and CDR2 are LGHNT and FRNRAP. V dropped 6 bases and J dropped 1; count of bases not matched to a gene: 10. This CDR3 is 16 amino acids long. Via MiXCR, TCRdb re-called the reads, giving one row per CDR3 protein. The sample holds around 270,000 distinct CDR3 sequences, approximately 8.3% seen once. The rearrangement joins TRBV12-5 to TRBJ2-7, with 9 bases matching TRBD1. This sequence originates from a human donor in good health (CMV status not recorded). Some clones in this sample may be carry-over from other donors' samples. Source material: PBMCs. The CDR3 sequence: CASGPDAGTGSYEQYF. The CDR3 bases are TGTGCTAGTGGCCCCGATGCCGGGACAGGGTCCTACGAGCAGTACTTC.